The sequence of this T cell receptor (beta chain) was determined in a study of OX40 agonist ivuxolimab in advanced cancers. Study results and limitations: Antigen specificity of clonally expanded peripheral T cells was not established.

The method was immunoSEQ multiplex PCR; TCRdb's version includes in-frame clones alone and lacks a portion of them. The sample records 95,000 to 150,000 clones, 93% being singletons. Only one count was recorded for this clone. Its target is unknown. The sequence came from an adult with an advanced solid tumor such as melanoma, head and neck, liver or kidney cancer. The sample consisted of CD4+ or CD8+ T cells sorted from blood, taken in a trial of the OX40 agonist ivuxolimab.

CDR3 DNA: TGTGCCAGCAGCCGGGACTCACAAGAGACCCAGTACTTC. Amino acid sequence: CASSRDSQETQYF. The chain combines TRBV9 with TRBJ2-5; tentative D call: TRBD2 (6 bases). This CDR3 is 13 amino acids long. Germline CDR1 reads SGDLS; CDR2 reads YYNGEE. V lost 4 bases and J lost 2, with 9 bases in between.